The 12 T cell receptor beta chains in this list originate from one sample, sequenced in a study of T cell repertoires and Cas9 in healthy adults. Some clones are missing from TCRdb's copy, which holds only in-frame ones; the method was immunoSEQ multiplex PCR. This table has 20,000 to 25,000 clones, about 92% appearing once. The sequencing input was CD4+ effector T cells (CD127+, CD25-, CD137-, CD154-) from PBMCs; culture status not recorded. Receptors were obtained from a human donor in good health.

The chain carries TRBV4-2 and TRBJ2-3; D tentatively fits TRBD1 or TRBD2 (6 bases each). CDR1 is LGHNA, CDR2 YNFKEQ, per germline. This CDR3 has 15 amino acids. Deletions cut 4 bases from V and 2 bases from J, with 13 bases between. The CDR3 nucleotides read TGTGCCAGCAGCCGTGAGGGGGGTAACACAGATACGCAGTATTTT. Protein product: CASSREGGNTDTQYF.

About this clone itself: Other DNA variants within this sample encode the same CDR3. The chain is built from TRBV29-1 and TRBJ2-5; TRBD2 aligns across 10 bases. Looked up from germline, CDR1 is SQVTM and CDR2 is ANQGSEA. CDR3 length equals 15 residues. Germline trimming cut 2 bases from V and 1 base from J; bases unmatched to any gene: 4. CDR3 residues: CSVESSGGSQETQYF. In DNA form, the CDR3 reads TGCAGCGTTGAATCTAGCGGGGGTAGCCAAGAGACCCAGTACTTC. Variable domain in full (rest from reference TRBV29-1 and TRBJ2-5): SAVISQKPSRDICQRGTSLTIQCQVDSQVTMMFWYRQQPGQSLTLIATANQGSEATYESGFVIDKFPISRPNLTFSTLTVSNMSPEDSSIYLCSVESSGGSQETQYFGPGTRLLVL.

The chain joins TRBV2 to TRBJ1-5, with D perhaps matching TRBD1 (6 bases). The CDR3 consists of 15 residues. Germline V gene data show CDR1 as SNHLY and CDR2 as FYNNEI. V was cut by 2 bases and J by 6 bases, with 14 bases left in between. CDR3 residues: CASSESRGISQPQHF. For the CDR3, the DNA is TGTGCCAGCAGTGAATCTAGGGGGATCTCTCAGCCCCAGCATTTT.

This chain uses TRBV2 with TRBJ1-3; D not resolved. Trimming cost V 7 bases and J 0 bases, with 10 bases left between them. CDR1 is SNHLY and CDR2 is FYNNEI in the germline V gene. The CDR3 loop spans 14 amino acids. CDR3 sequence: CASKADFSGNTIYF. As DNA, the CDR3 is TGTGCCAGCAAGGCGGACTTCTCTGGAAACACCATATATTTT.

This chain connects TRBV7-9 to TRBJ1-6; the D gene is possibly TRBD1 (6 bases). V lost 5 bases and J 9 bases, leaving 14 bases between the germline ends. The CDR3 totals 14 residues. Germline CDR1 and CDR2: SEHNR and FQNEAQ (reference sequence). In DNA, the CDR3 is TGTGCCAGCAGCCTAGGGGGGGGGAGTTCACCCCTCCACTTT. Its protein is CASSLGGGSSPLHF.

The V gene is TRBV7-9, the J gene TRBJ1-4; 7 nucleotides match TRBD1. The CDR3 totals 14 residues. Germline CDR1 reads SEHNR; CDR2 reads FQNEAQ (reference sequence). Unmatched junction bases numbered 3, after V lost 4 bases and J lost 4 bases. The CDR3, as DNA: TGTGCCAGCAGCTCCTCAGGGGGTAATGAAAAACTGTTTTTT. It is translated as CASSSSGGNEKLFF.

The rearrangement uses TRBV2 and TRBJ1-2; D might be TRBD1 (5 bases). This CDR3 spans 12 amino acids. V lost 6 bases and J lost 2, with 7 bases in between. Germline CDR1 and CDR2: SNHLY and FYNNEI. CDR3 DNA: TGTGCCAGCAGGGGGCCGAACTATGGCTACACCTTC. Its translation is CASRGPNYGYTF.

The rearrangement joins TRBV28 to TRBJ1-4; a weak D match, TRBD1 (5 bases). Deletions cut 6 bases from V and 0 bases from J, with 11 bases between. The CDR3 contains 15 residues. Germline V gives CDR1 MDHEN, CDR2 SYDVKM. The CDR3 DNA is TGTGCCAGCAGCGACAGACGGTCAACTAATGAAAAACTGTTTTTT. Amino acids: CASSDRRSTNEKLFF. Looking up the rest from reference TRBV28 and TRBJ1-4 gives the full variable domain: DVKVTQSSRYLVKRTGEKVFLECVQDMDHENMFWYRQDPGLGLRLIYFSYDVKMKEKGDIPEGYSVSREKKERFSLILESASTNQTSMYLCASSDRRSTNEKLFFGSGTQLSVL.

This clone has more than one count but fewer than ten. V and J are TRBV11-2 and TRBJ2-7; no reliable D call. In germline, CDR1 is SGHAT, CDR2 FQNNGV. V gave up 1 base and J gave up 2 bases, with 18 bases separating them. The CDR3 is made up of 17 amino acids. CDR3: CASSLGNTWQVTYEQYF. The CDR3, as DNA: TGTGCCAGCAGCTTAGGGAACACATGGCAGGTAACCTACGAGCAGTACTTC.

CDR3 coding DNA: TGTGCCAGCGTGGGATCGTACTATGGCTACACCTTC. It encodes CASVGSYYGYTF. The genes are TRBV2 and TRBJ1-2; D uncertain. This CDR3 is built from 12 residues. V was pared by 8 bases and J by 3 bases, with 10 bases between. Germline V lookup: CDR1 SNHLY, CDR2 FYNNEI.

The V call is TRBV5-1, the J call TRBJ1-3, with D unclear. With 5 bases removed from V and 4 bases from J, the gap between germline ends came to 10 bases. This CDR3 is built from 13 residues. From germline, CDR1 is SGHRS and CDR2 YFSETQ. The CDR3 region is CASRQTGGNTIYF. In nucleotides, the CDR3 is TGCGCCAGCAGGCAGACCGGAGGAAACACCATATATTTT.

The chain uses TRBV6-1 and TRBJ1-4; no clear D. Trimming removed 2 bases at V and 5 bases at J, with 12 bases between. Germline CDR1 MNHNS, CDR2 SASEGT. The length of the CDR3 is 15 residues. The CDR3 sequence: CASSELQTLNEKLFF. Written as DNA, the CDR3 is TGTGCCAGCAGTGAACTTCAGACTCTCAATGAAAAACTGTTTTTT.